This TCR beta chain was found in a study of T cells in narcolepsy. Libraries were prepared by immunoSEQ multiplex PCR; TCRdb keeps only in-frame clonotypes and omits some of them. Found here are around 35,000 clones, over 80% of them singletons; the top ten hold approximately 1%. V was pared by 7 bases and J by 5 bases, with 10 bases of the junction left unmatched. In germline, CDR1 is MDHEN, CDR2 SYDVKM. The CDR3 consists of 14 residues. The rearrangement uses TRBV28 and TRBJ1-2; 7 positions agree with TRBD1. The source material was memory (CD45RA-) CD4+ T cells from blood. The sequence derives from a human donor in good health. The CDR3: CASTRQGSLYGYTF. The CDR3 bases are TGTGCCAGCACCAGACAGGGCTCCCTTTATGGCTACACCTTC.